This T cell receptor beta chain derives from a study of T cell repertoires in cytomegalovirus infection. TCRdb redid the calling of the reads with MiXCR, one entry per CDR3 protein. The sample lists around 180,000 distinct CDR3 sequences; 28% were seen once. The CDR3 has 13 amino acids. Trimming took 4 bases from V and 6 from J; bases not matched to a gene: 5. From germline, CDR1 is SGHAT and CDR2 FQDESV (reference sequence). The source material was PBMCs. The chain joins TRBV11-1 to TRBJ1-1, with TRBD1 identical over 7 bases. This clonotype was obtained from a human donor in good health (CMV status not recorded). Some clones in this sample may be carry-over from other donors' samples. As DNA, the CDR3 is TGTGCCAGCAGCTCGACAGGGAGGCCTGAAGCTTTCTTT. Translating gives CASSSTGRPEAFF. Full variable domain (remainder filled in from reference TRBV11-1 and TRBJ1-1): EAEVAQSPRYKITEKSQAVAFWCDPISGHATLYWYRQILGQGPELLVQFQDESVVDDSQLPKDRFSAERLKGVDSTLKIQPAELGDSAMYLCASSSTGRPEAFFGQGTRLTVV.